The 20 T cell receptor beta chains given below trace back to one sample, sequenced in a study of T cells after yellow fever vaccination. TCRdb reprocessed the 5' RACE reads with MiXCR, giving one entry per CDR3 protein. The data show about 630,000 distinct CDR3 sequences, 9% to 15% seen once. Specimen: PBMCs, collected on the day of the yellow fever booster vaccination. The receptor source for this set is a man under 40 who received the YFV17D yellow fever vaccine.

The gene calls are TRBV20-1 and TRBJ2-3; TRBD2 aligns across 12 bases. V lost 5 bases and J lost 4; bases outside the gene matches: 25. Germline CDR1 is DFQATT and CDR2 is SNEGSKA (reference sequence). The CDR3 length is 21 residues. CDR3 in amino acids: CSASVNRTSGILTPVADTQYF. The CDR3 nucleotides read TGCAGTGCTTCCGTAAACCGGACTAGCGGGATTCTCACCCCGGTCGCAGATACGCAGTATTTT.

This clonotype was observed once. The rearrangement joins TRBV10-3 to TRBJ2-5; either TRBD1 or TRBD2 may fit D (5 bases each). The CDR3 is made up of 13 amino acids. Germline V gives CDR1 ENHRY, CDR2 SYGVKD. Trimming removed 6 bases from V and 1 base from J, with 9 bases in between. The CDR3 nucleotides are TGTGCCATCAGCCCCGGGACCCAAGAGACCCAGTACTTC. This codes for CAISPGTQETQYF.

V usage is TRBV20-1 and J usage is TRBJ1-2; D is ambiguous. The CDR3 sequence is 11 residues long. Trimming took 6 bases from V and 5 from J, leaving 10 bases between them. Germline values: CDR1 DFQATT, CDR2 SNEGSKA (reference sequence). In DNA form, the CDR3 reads TGCAGTGCCGTTGACGTATATGGCTACACCTTC. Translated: CSAVDVYGYTF.

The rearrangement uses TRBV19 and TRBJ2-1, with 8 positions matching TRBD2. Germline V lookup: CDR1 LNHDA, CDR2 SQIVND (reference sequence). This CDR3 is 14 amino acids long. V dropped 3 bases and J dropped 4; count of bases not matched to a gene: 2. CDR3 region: CASSMPSGYNEQFF. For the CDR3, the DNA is TGTGCCAGTAGTATGCCTAGCGGGTACAATGAGCAGTTCTTC.

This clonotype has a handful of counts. This CDR3 reads CASSLNGGRAGETQYF. In DNA, the CDR3 is TGCGCCAGCAGCCTCAATGGGGGGCGGGCTGGGGAGACCCAGTACTTC. The chain carries TRBV4-1 and TRBJ2-5; D could derive from TRBD1 or TRBD2 (6 bases each). The CDR3 runs to 16 residues. V was trimmed by 4 bases and J by 5 bases, leaving 20 bases between them. Germline CDR1 and CDR2: MGHRA and YSYEKL.

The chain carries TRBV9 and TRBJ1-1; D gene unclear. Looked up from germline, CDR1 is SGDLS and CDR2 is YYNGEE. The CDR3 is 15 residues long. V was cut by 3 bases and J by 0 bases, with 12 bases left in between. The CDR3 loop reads CASSAIPTMNTEAFF. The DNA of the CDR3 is TGTGCCAGCAGCGCCATCCCGACTATGAACACTGAAGCTTTCTTT.

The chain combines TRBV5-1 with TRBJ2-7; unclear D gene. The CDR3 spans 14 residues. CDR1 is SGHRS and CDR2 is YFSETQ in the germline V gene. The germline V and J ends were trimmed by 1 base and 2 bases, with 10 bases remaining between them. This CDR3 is CASSLNSGPYEQYF. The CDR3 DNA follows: TGCGCCAGCAGCTTGAACTCGGGCCCCTACGAGCAGTACTTC.

CDR3 residues: CSARVPATNEKLFF. The CDR3 coding sequence is TGCAGTGCTAGAGTCCCGGCAACTAATGAAAAACTGTTTTTT. V and J are TRBV20-1 and TRBJ1-4; D is ambiguous. Trimming left V 1 base short and J 0 bases short, with 6 bases between. Germline CDR1 is DFQATT and CDR2 is SNEGSKA (reference sequence). This CDR3 region has 14 residues.

CDR3 sequence (DNA): TGTGCCAGCAGCGTAGGGGAATCGGGGGCCACAGATACGCAGTATTTT. This sequence encodes CASSVGESGATDTQYF. The chain has TRBV9 and TRBJ2-3; possibly TRBD1 or TRBD2 for D (6 bases each). The CDR3 spans 16 residues. Trimming took off 0 bases at V and 2 bases at J, with 13 bases between the two ends. CDR1 is SGDLS, CDR2 YYNGEE, per germline.

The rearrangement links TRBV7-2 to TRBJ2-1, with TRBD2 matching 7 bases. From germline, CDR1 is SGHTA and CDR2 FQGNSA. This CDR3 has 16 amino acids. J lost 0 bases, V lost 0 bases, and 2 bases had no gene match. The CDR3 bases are TGTGCCAGCAGCTTAGCGGTAGCGGGCTCCTACAATGAGCAGTTCTTC. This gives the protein CASSLAVAGSYNEQFF.

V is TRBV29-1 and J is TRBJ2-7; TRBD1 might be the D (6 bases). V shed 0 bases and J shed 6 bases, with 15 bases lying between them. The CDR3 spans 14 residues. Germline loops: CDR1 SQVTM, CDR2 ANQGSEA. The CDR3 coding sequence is TGCAGCGTTGAAGAGCCGGGACAAGGTTCCGAGCAGTACTTC. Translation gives CSVEEPGQGSEQYF.

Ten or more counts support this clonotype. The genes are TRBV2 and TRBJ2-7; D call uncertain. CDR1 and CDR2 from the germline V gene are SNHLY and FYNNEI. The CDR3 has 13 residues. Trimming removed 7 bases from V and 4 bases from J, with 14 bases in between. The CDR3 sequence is CASNEPSRYEQYF. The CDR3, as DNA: TGTGCCAGCAACGAACCCAGTAGGTACGAGCAGTACTTC.

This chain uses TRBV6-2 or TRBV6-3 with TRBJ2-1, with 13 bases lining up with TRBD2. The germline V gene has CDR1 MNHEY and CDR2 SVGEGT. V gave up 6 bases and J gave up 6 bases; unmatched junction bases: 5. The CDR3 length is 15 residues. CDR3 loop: CASRRLAGGGNEQFF. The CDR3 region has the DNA TGTGCCAGCAGGCGACTAGCGGGAGGCGGCAATGAGCAGTTCTTC.

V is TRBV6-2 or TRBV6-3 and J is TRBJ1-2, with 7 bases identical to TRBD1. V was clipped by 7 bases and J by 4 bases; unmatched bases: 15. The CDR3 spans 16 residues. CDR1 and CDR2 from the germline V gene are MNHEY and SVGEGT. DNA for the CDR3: TGTGCCAGCAAACCCCCCGCCGGGACAGACTCCTATGGCTACACCTTC. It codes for CASKPPAGTDSYGYTF.

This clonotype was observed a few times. The CDR3 region is CASSIRTDSGANVLTF. The CDR3, as DNA: TGTGCCAGTAGTATCAGGACAGACTCTGGGGCCAACGTCCTGACTTTC. V usage is TRBV19 and J usage is TRBJ2-6, with D possibly TRBD1 on 6 matching bases. This CDR3 has 16 residues. Trimming shortened V by 3 bases and J by 0 bases, and 9 bases separated the two germline ends. From germline, CDR1 is LNHDA and CDR2 SQIVND (reference sequence). The whole variable domain, filled in from reference TRBV19 and TRBJ2-6, reads DGGITQSPKYLFRKEGQNVTLSCEQNLNHDAMYWYRQDPGQGLRLIYYSQIVNDFQKGDIAEGYSVSREKKESFPLTVTSAQKNPTAFYLCASSIRTDSGANVLTFGAGSRLTVL.

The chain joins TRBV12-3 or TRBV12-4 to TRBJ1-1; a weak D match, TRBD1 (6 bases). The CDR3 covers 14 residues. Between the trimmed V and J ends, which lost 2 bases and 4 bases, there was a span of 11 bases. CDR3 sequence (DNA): TGTGCCAGCAGTTTATTAGGGGGTGGCACTGAAGCTTTCTTT. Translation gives CASSLLGGGTEAFF.

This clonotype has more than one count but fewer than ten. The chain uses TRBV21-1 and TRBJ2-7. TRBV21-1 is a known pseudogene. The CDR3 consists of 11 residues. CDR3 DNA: TGTGCCAGCAGCAAGGTGTACGAGCAGTACTTC. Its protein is CASSKVYEQYF.

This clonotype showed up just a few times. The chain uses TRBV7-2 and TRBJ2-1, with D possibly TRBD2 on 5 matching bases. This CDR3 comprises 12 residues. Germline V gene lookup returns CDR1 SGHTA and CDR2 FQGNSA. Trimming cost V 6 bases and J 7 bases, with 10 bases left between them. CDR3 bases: TGTGCCAGCAGGCAGACGGGAAATGAGCAGTTCTTC. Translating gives CASRQTGNEQFF.

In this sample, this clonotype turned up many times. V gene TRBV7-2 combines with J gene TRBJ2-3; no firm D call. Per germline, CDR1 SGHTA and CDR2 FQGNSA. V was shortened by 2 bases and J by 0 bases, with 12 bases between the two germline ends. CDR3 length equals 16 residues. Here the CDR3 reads CASSLSLGRSTDTQYF. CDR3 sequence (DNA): TGTGCCAGCAGCTTAAGTCTTGGCAGGAGCACAGATACGCAGTATTTT.

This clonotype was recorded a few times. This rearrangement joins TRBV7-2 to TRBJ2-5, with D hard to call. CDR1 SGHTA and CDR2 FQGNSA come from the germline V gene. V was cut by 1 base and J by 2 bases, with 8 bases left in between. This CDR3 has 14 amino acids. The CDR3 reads CASSLDLLQETQYF. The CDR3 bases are TGTGCCAGCAGCTTAGATCTGTTACAAGAGACCCAGTACTTC.